These 20 T cell receptor beta chains came from one sample sequenced in a study of CD8 T cells in Susac syndrome. Reverse transcription used roughly 0.45 to 1 ug RNA and random hexamers. TCRdb fed the immunoSEQ multiplex PCR reads into MiXCR, producing one record per CDR3 protein. The data show about 210,000 distinct CDR3 sequences, about 95% seen once. The sample comprised CD4+ T cells from PBMCs. The receptors were gathered from a human donor with multiple sclerosis.

The J gene is TRBJ2-4, the V gene TRBV3-1; D gene ambiguous. Germline V CDR1 and CDR2: LGHDT, YNNKEL (reference sequence). This CDR3 has 12 residues. V was shortened by 0 bases and J by 13 bases, with 10 bases between the two germline ends. This CDR3 reads CASSQEQSRQYF. The CDR3 DNA reads as TGTGCCAGCAGCCAAGAGCAAAGTCGACAGTACTTC.

In this sample, this clonotype turned up once. The chain employs TRBV6-1 and TRBJ2-4; TRBD2 might be the D (6 bases). The germline V gene encodes CDR1 MNHNS and CDR2 SASEGT. The CDR3 runs to 18 residues. Deletions cut 6 bases from V and 0 bases from J, with 21 bases between. In nucleotides, the CDR3 is TGTGCCAGCAGACCGAAAGGCAAACTAGCATTAGCCAAAAACATTCAGTACTTC. Translated, it gives CASRPKGKLALAKNIQYF.

The chain recombines TRBV20-1 with TRBJ1-2; D gene ambiguous. Germline CDR1 and CDR2: DFQATT and SNEGSKA (reference sequence). The CDR3 consists of 14 residues. V lost 0 bases and J 4 bases, leaving 12 bases between the germline ends. CDR3: CSARDRGTVYGYTF. CDR3 in DNA: TGCAGTGCTAGAGATCGAGGAACAGTCTATGGCTACACCTTC.

The rearrangement links TRBV7-7 to TRBJ1-2; possibly TRBD1 for D (6 bases). The V end was cut by 4 bases, the J end by 1 base, with 22 bases between. The CDR3 runs 18 residues. The germline V gene encodes CDR1 SSHAT and CDR2 FNYEAQ (reference sequence). The CDR3 nucleotides are TGTGCCAGCAGCTACCAACAGGGTCGGGGCGTTTGTAACTATGGCTACACCTTC. Its translation is CASSYQQGRGVCNYGYTF. Together with reference TRBV7-7 and TRBJ1-2, the CDR3 gives the full variable domain: GAGVSQSPRYKVTKRGQDVTLRCDPISSHATLYWYQQALGQGPEFLTYFNYEAQPDKSGLPSDRFSAERPEGSISTLTIQRTEQRDSAMYRCASSYQQGRGVCNYGYTFGSGTRLTVV.

The chain combines TRBV27 with TRBJ2-6, with no clear D. This CDR3 has 14 amino acids. V gave up 0 bases and J gave up 5 bases, with 5 bases separating them. In germline, CDR1 is MNHEY, CDR2 SMNVEV (reference sequence). CDR3 sequence (DNA): TGTGCCAGCAGTTTATCGTCCCGGGCCAACGTCCTGACTTTC. Encoded protein: CASSLSSRANVLTF. The full variable domain, rest sourced from reference TRBV27 and TRBJ2-6, is EAQVTQNPRYLITVTGKKLTVTCSQNMNHEYMSWYRQDPGLGLRQIYYSMNVEVTDKGDVPEGYKVSRKEKRNFPLILESPSPNQTSLYFCASSLSSRANVLTFGAGSRLTVL.

The chain links TRBV7-9 to TRBJ1-6, with 9 bases aligning to TRBD1. After removal of 5 bases from V and 8 bases from J, the junction contained 4 bases not matched to a gene. The CDR3 is 14 amino acids. CDR1 is SEHNR, CDR2 FQNEAQ, per germline (reference sequence). DNA of the CDR3: TGTGCCAGCAGCAGCTGGACAGGGGATTCACCCCTCCACTTT. Translated, it gives CASSSWTGDSPLHF.

The chain combines TRBV5-4 with TRBJ2-6; D is uncertain. V was clipped by 4 bases and J by 2 bases, with 7 bases between them. CDR1 SGHNT and CDR2 YYREEE come from the germline V gene (reference sequence). The CDR3 totals 14 residues. CDR3 amino acids: CASSLDTGANVLTF. Here the CDR3 DNA reads TGTGCCAGCAGCCTCGACACTGGGGCCAACGTCCTGACTTTC.

The chain recombines TRBV2 with TRBJ2-3, with D maybe TRBD1 (6 bases). Germline assignment: CDR1 SNHLY and CDR2 FYNNEI. V lost 7 bases, J lost 4 bases, and 18 bases lay in between. There are 15 residues in the CDR3. The CDR3 here is CASIRDTIVPDTQYF. In DNA, the CDR3 is TGTGCCAGCATTCGGGACACGATAGTTCCAGATACGCAGTATTTT. The variable domain in full, completed from reference TRBV2 and TRBJ2-3, reads EPEVTQTPSHQVTQMGQEVILRCVPISNHLYFYWYRQILGQKVEFLVSFYNNEISEKSEIFDDQFSVERPDGSNFTLKIRSTKLEDSAMYFCASIRDTIVPDTQYFGPGTRLTVL.

This sequence joins TRBV20-1 and TRBJ2-7; 10 nucleotides agree with TRBD2. The CDR3 spans 17 residues. With 3 bases clipped from V and 4 bases from J, the junction kept 15 bases outside the gene matches. CDR1 DFQATT and CDR2 SNEGSKA come from the germline V gene (reference sequence). In DNA, the CDR3 is TGCAGTGCTAGCGGGTCTAGCGGGAGTCGGGGAGTGTACGAGCAGTACTTC. Its protein product is CSASGSSGSRGVYEQYF.

V and J are TRBV14 and TRBJ2-1, with TRBD2 matching over 8 bases. The length of the CDR3 is 15 residues. The junction had 13 bases not matched to a gene; V was cut back by 7 bases and J by 8 bases. Germline values: CDR1 SGHDN, CDR2 FVKESK. CDR3 amino acids: CASNQDAGGGDEQFF. The CDR3 DNA is TGTGCCAGCAACCAGGATGCGGGAGGTGGGGATGAGCAGTTCTTC.

This rearrangement joins TRBV5-6 to TRBJ2-7; possibly TRBD1 for D (5 bases). Trimming took off 4 bases at V and 5 bases at J, with 16 bases between the two ends. Germline CDR1 reads SGHDT; CDR2 reads YYEEEE. The CDR3 is 14 amino acids. CDR3: CASSIWTFLDEQYF. CDR3 nucleotide sequence: TGTGCCAGCAGCATTTGGACATTCCTCGACGAGCAGTACTTC.

The chain is built from TRBV3-1 and TRBJ2-3; 8 bases fit TRBD2. The junction had 4 bases not matched to a gene; V was cut back by 0 bases and J by 2 bases. The CDR3 runs to 16 residues. Germline CDR1 and CDR2: LGHDT and YNNKEL (reference sequence). This CDR3 reads CASSQDKRGFTDTQYF. CDR3 DNA: TGTGCCAGCAGCCAAGATAAGCGGGGGTTCACAGATACGCAGTATTTT.

The chain employs TRBV2 and TRBJ2-1, with a possible D match to TRBD1 (5 bases). Deletions cut 6 bases from V and 0 bases from J, with 12 bases between. The CDR3 extends over 15 amino acids. The V gene's germline CDR1 is SNHLY and CDR2 FYNNEI. CDR3 amino acids: CASRLTASSYNEQFF. The CDR3 DNA is TGTGCCAGCAGACTGACAGCGAGCTCCTACAATGAGCAGTTCTTC.

J is TRBJ2-7 and V is TRBV14, with D tentatively TRBD2 (5 bases). With 0 bases removed from V and 7 bases from J, the gap between germline ends came to 10 bases. There are 13 residues in the CDR3. Germline V gene lookup returns CDR1 SGHDN and CDR2 FVKESK. In nucleotides, the CDR3 is TGTGCCAGCAGCCAAGATTACATAGCGGAGCAGTACTTC. Protein: CASSQDYIAEQYF.

CDR3 amino acids: CARSPGSYQPQHF. The CDR3, as DNA: TGCGCCCGATCTCCGGGCAGCTATCAGCCCCAGCATTTT. This chain connects TRBV23-1 to TRBJ1-5; D gene uncertain. TRBV23-1 is given ORF status, its function remaining uncertain. The CDR3 has 13 amino acids. With 11 bases removed from V and 5 bases from J, the gap between germline ends came to 16 bases.

This clonotype was counted once. This chain connects TRBV12-3 or TRBV12-4 to TRBJ1-1, with 7 nucleotides matching TRBD1. J gave up 0 bases and V 3 bases, and 4 bases lay outside the gene matches. The CDR3 covers 15 residues. In DNA form, the CDR3 reads TGTGCCAGCAGTTTGACCACAGGGGTGAACACTGAAGCTTTCTTT. Encoded protein: CASSLTTGVNTEAFF.

V usage is TRBV3-1 and J usage is TRBJ2-7, with no clear D. Trimming pared 2 bases from V and 6 bases from J, leaving 8 bases between. The CDR3 sequence is 12 residues long. Germline V gene data show CDR1 as LGHDT and CDR2 as YNNKEL (reference sequence). The DNA for the CDR3 is TGTGCCAGCAGCCAAAGTTCACCCGAGCAGTACTTC. Translation: CASSQSSPEQYF.

The genes are TRBV12-3 or TRBV12-4 and TRBJ1-5, with TRBD1 as a possible D gene (6 bases). The CDR3 is made up of 15 amino acids. The germline V and J ends were trimmed by 2 bases and 3 bases, with 11 bases remaining between them. The CDR3 DNA follows: TGTGCCAGCAGTTTAAACGGACAGTCCAATCAGCCCCAGCATTTT. It yields the protein CASSLNGQSNQPQHF.

V is TRBV5-1 and J is TRBJ2-6; the D gene is possibly TRBD2 (5 bases). Trimming pared 6 bases from V and 0 bases from J, leaving 10 bases between. CDR1 and CDR2 from the germline V gene are SGHRS and YFSETQ. This CDR3 has 15 residues. Written as DNA, the CDR3 is TGCGCCAGCACGGGAACCCTCTCTGGGGCCAACGTCCTGACTTTC. It encodes CASTGTLSGANVLTF.

Only one count was recorded for this clonotype. The rearrangement uses TRBV27 and TRBJ1-1, with 7 bases fitting TRBD1. This CDR3 comprises 16 residues. Germline V gives CDR1 MNHEY, CDR2 SMNVEV (reference sequence). V lost 0 bases, J lost 4 bases, and 8 bases stayed unmatched. The CDR3 region has the DNA TGTGCCAGCAGTTTATCCGTGAGGCAGGGGGGCACTGAAGCTTTCTTT. The encoded protein is CASSLSVRQGGTEAFF.